Following are 31 T cell receptor beta chains from one sample sequenced in a study of blood T cell repertoires in COVID-19. The repertoire was sequenced with immunoSEQ multiplex PCR; TCRdb's copy has only in-frame clones and lacks some. The repertoire holds approximately 70,000 clones, 75% to 95% seen once, with 10% to 15% in the top ten. Sequenced: peripheral blood. Receptors were obtained from a human donor with active COVID-19. The donor label of this sample is uncertain.

The CDR3 DNA reads TGTGCCAGCAGCGCCGGGACAGGGAACTACGAGCAGTACTTC. Its protein product is CASSAGTGNYEQYF. This chain links TRBV5-4 with TRBJ2-7, with 9 positions matching TRBD1. CDR1 and CDR2 from the germline V gene are SGHNT and YYREEE (reference sequence). The CDR3 runs 14 residues. The junction had 5 bases not matched to a gene; V was cut back by 4 bases and J by 3 bases.

V and J are TRBV9 and TRBJ1-6; D gene ambiguous. The germline CDR1 and CDR2 sequences are SGDLS and YYNGEE. The CDR3 length is 13 residues. V dropped 1 base and J dropped 7 bases, with 6 bases sitting between them. CDR3 nucleotides: TGTGCCAGCAGCGTAACAAAGAATTCACCCCTCCACTTT. It specifies CASSVTKNSPLHF.

The chain links TRBV28 to TRBJ1-6, with 8 bases identical to TRBD1. V was clipped by 5 bases and J by 14 bases; unmatched bases: 14. Germline V gene sequence: CDR1 MDHEN, CDR2 SYDVKM. CDR3 length: 15 residues. CDR3 DNA: TGTGCCAGCAGTGGACCTAGACAGGGGAGAGGAACCCTCCACTTT. It is translated as CASSGPRQGRGTLHF.

The chain joins TRBV6-5 to TRBJ2-7, with 8 bases that match TRBD1. This CDR3 contains 14 residues. Germline assignment: CDR1 MNHEY and CDR2 SVGAGI. The V and J ends lost 5 bases and 2 bases, in that order; junction bases with no gene match: 5. In DNA, the CDR3 is TGTGCCAGCAGTCGCTCGGGACAGGCCTACGAGCAGTACTTC. Protein sequence: CASSRSGQAYEQYF.

The CDR3 protein is CASSIRDTEAFF. The DNA of the CDR3 is TGTGCCAGTAGTATTCGGGACACTGAAGCTTTCTTT. This chain uses TRBV19 with TRBJ1-1; D remains ambiguous. Trimming stripped 3 bases from V and 3 bases from J, with 5 bases between. In germline, CDR1 is LNHDA, CDR2 SQIVND (reference sequence). This CDR3 spans 12 amino acids.

V gene TRBV3-1 (or the pseudogene TRBV3-2) combines with J gene TRBJ2-2, with D hard to call. The CDR3 contains 14 residues. Looked up from germline, CDR1 is LGHDT and CDR2 is YNNKEL (reference sequence). V lost 2 bases, J lost 1 base, and 5 bases lay in between. The CDR3 DNA follows: TGTGCCAGCAGCCAATCTCGGAACACCGGGGAGCTGTTTTTT. This gives the protein CASSQSRNTGELFF.

The V call is TRBV2, the J call TRBJ2-1; weak D call: TRBD1 (6 bases). In germline, CDR1 is SNHLY, CDR2 FYNNEI. The CDR3 is 12 amino acids. V dropped 8 bases and J dropped 6 bases, with 11 bases sitting between them. CDR3 region: CASQDRSNEQFF. In nucleotides, the CDR3 is TGTGCCAGCCAAGACAGGTCCAATGAGCAGTTCTTC.

CDR3 in DNA: TGCGCCAGCAGCCAAGGCCGGACAGTGCCCCCCAATGAGCAGTTCTTC. Protein: CASSQGRTVPPNEQFF. The V and J genes are TRBV4-1 and TRBJ2-1; weak D call: TRBD1 (6 bases). Trimming removed 1 base from V and 6 bases from J, with 16 bases in between. This CDR3 region has 16 residues. CDR1 and CDR2 from the germline V gene are MGHRA and YSYEKL.

The chain couples TRBV6-5 to TRBJ2-7; 7 bases fit TRBD2. J was trimmed by 3 bases and V by 7 bases; bases with no gene match: 6. The CDR3 runs to 13 residues. Per germline, CDR1 MNHEY and CDR2 SVGAGI. In DNA, the CDR3 is TGTGCCAGCACAGGCGGGGGAAGCTACGAGCAGTACTTC. Translating it yields CASTGGGSYEQYF.

CDR3 region: CASSLATGINTGELFF. CDR3 DNA: TGCGCCAGCAGCTTGGCCACGGGGATTAACACCGGGGAGCTGTTTTTT. The rearrangement joins TRBV5-1 to TRBJ2-2; tentative D call: TRBD2 (5 bases). CDR3 length: 16 residues. V lost 0 bases and J 2 bases, leaving 11 bases between the germline ends. Looked up from germline, CDR1 is SGHRS and CDR2 is YFSETQ.

The chain employs TRBV6-4 and TRBJ1-2; 12 nucleotides agree with TRBD1. J was trimmed by 7 bases and V by 4 bases; bases with no gene match: 7. This CDR3 comprises 15 residues. Germline CDR1 MRHNA, CDR2 SNTAGT. The CDR3 DNA reads TGTGCCAGCAGTGTCAACGGGGACAGGGGGCTTGGCTACACCTTC. This encodes CASSVNGDRGLGYTF.

This chain links TRBV9 with TRBJ2-1; 7 bases are shared with TRBD2. V lost 0 bases, J lost 5 bases, and 8 bases stayed unmatched. This CDR3 comprises 16 residues. Germline CDR1 and CDR2: SGDLS and YYNGEE. DNA of the CDR3: TGTGCCAGCAGCGTAGCGATGCGGGAGTCCAACAATGAGCAGTTCTTC. Protein sequence: CASSVAMRESNNEQFF. Full variable domain (outside the CDR3, taken from reference TRBV9 and TRBJ2-1): DSGVTQTPKHLITATGQRVTLRCSPRSGDLSVYWYQQSLDQGLQFLIQYYNGEERAKGNILERFSAQQFPDLHSELNLSSLELGDSALYFCASSVAMRESNNEQFFGPGTRLTVL.

V and J are TRBV19 and TRBJ2-3; D perhaps matches TRBD2 (5 bases). The CDR3 loop spans 14 amino acids. V was clipped by 3 bases and J by 0 bases, with 7 bases between them. Germline CDR1 and CDR2: LNHDA and SQIVND (reference sequence). CDR3 sequence reads: CASSMEDSTDTQYF. CDR3 nucleotide sequence: TGTGCCAGTAGTATGGAGGACAGCACAGATACGCAGTATTTT.

V usage is TRBV19 and J usage is TRBJ2-1; 16 bases are a match to TRBD2. J was trimmed by 3 bases and V by 6 bases; bases with no gene match: 2. CDR3 length: 16 residues. Germline V CDR1 and CDR2: LNHDA, SQIVND (reference sequence). The CDR3 nucleotides are TGTGCCAGTAGGGGACTAGCGGGAGGGATCTACAATGAGCAGTTCTTC. The encoded protein is CASRGLAGGIYNEQFF.

This chain uses TRBV7-2 with TRBJ2-1; 13 bases map to TRBD2. J gave up 8 bases and V 4 bases, and 5 bases lay outside the gene matches. The CDR3 length is 15 residues. Per germline, CDR1 SGHTA and CDR2 FQGNSA. This chain's CDR3 is CASSSRTSGSHEQFF. CDR3 in DNA: TGTGCCAGCAGCTCTAGGACTAGCGGGAGCCATGAGCAGTTCTTC.

The chain carries TRBV7-9 and TRBJ1-2; D is perhaps TRBD1 (5 bases). CDR3 size: 13 residues. Germline V CDR1 and CDR2: SEHNR, FQNEAQ (reference sequence). V was trimmed by 8 bases and J by 4 bases, leaving 14 bases between them. CDR3 bases: TGTGCCAGCCGAACAGGAGGGATCTATGGCTACACCTTC. Its protein product is CASRTGGIYGYTF.

The chain recombines TRBV27 with TRBJ2-7; the match to TRBD1 covers 8 bases. Germline-derived CDR1 and CDR2 are MNHEY and SMNVEV (reference sequence). V trimming: 6 bases; J trimming: 5 bases; junction bases outside the gene matches: 6. The CDR3 extends over 13 amino acids. CDR3 bases: TGTGCCAGCAGGCCGACAGGGGTCCACGAGCAGTACTTC. This encodes CASRPTGVHEQYF.

CDR3: CASSHIASSSYNEQFF. DNA of the CDR3: TGTGCCAGCAGCCACATAGCGTCCAGCTCCTACAATGAGCAGTTCTTC. V and J are TRBV3-1 (or the pseudogene TRBV3-2) and TRBJ2-1, with D perhaps matching TRBD2 (5 bases). This CDR3 region has 16 residues. The germline V gene has CDR1 LGHDT and CDR2 YNNKEL (reference sequence). Deletions cut 3 bases from V and 0 bases from J, with 12 bases between.

This chain joins TRBV5-5 and TRBJ2-3, with D possibly matching TRBD2 (6 bases). V lost 5 bases and J lost 2, with 21 bases in between. The CDR3 sequence is 17 residues long. Germline lookup yields CDR1 SGHKS and CDR2 YYEKEE (reference sequence). CDR3 in DNA: TGTGCCAGCAGGAGGTGGTATCTACGGGGGACCACAGATACGCAGTATTTT. Encoded protein: CASRRWYLRGTTDTQYF. Full variable domain (remainder filled in from reference TRBV5-5 and TRBJ2-3): DAGVTQSPTHLIKTRGQQVTLRCSPISGHKSVSWYQQVLGQGPQFIFQYYEKEERGRGNFPDRFSARQFPNYSSELNVNALLLGDSALYLCASRRWYLRGTTDTQYFGPGTRLTVL.

The V call is TRBV11-3, the J call TRBJ2-2; D may be TRBD1 (5 bases). The CDR3 has 13 residues. Germline-derived CDR1 and CDR2 are SGHNT and YENEEA. V lost 5 bases and J 6 bases, leaving 10 bases between the germline ends. CDR3 loop: CASSPLGAGELFF. The DNA for the CDR3 is TGTGCCAGCAGCCCCCTAGGGGCCGGGGAGCTGTTTTTT.

CDR3 nucleotide sequence: TGTGCCATCAGTGAGTCGGAAATAGCGGGTGCGTCTGAGACCCAGTACTTC. Its translation: CAISESEIAGASETQYF. The chain has TRBV10-3 and TRBJ2-5; TRBD2 agrees at 7 bases. The CDR3 totals 17 residues. Trimming removed 0 bases from V and 5 bases from J; junction bases left unmatched: 12. Germline V gene lookup returns CDR1 ENHRY and CDR2 SYGVKD.

The chain carries TRBV9 and TRBJ1-5; D is unclear. CDR3 length equals 15 residues. CDR1 and CDR2 from the germline V gene are SGDLS and YYNGEE. The V end lost 4 bases, the J end lost 6 bases, and 17 bases lay between the germline ends. The CDR3 bases are TGTGCCAGCAGCTCCTTCGACACATTAGGTCAGCCCCAGCATTTT. This gives the protein CASSSFDTLGQPQHF.

The rearrangement uses TRBV9 and TRBJ1-2; D not certain. From germline, CDR1 is SGDLS and CDR2 YYNGEE. V was clipped by 6 bases and J by 2 bases, with 17 bases between them. The CDR3 runs to 15 residues. The CDR3 loop is CASTLSGDPNYGYTF. DNA of the CDR3: TGTGCCAGCACCCTTAGCGGGGATCCCAACTATGGCTACACCTTC. The entire variable domain, with the rest obtained from reference TRBV9 and TRBJ1-2, is as follows: DSGVTQTPKHLITATGQRVTLRCSPRSGDLSVYWYQQSLDQGLQFLIQYYNGEERAKGNILERFSAQQFPDLHSELNLSSLELGDSALYFCASTLSGDPNYGYTFGSGTRLTVV.

V is TRBV18 and J is TRBJ2-2; D ambiguous. V was trimmed by 5 bases and J by 8 bases, leaving 9 bases between them. Germline CDR1 is KGHSH and CDR2 is LQKENI. The CDR3 has 12 amino acids. CDR3 sequence reads: CASSSLAGELFF. The CDR3 DNA sequence: TGTGCCAGCTCATCCCTGGCTGGGGAGCTGTTTTTT.

The J gene is TRBJ2-1, the V gene TRBV19; TRBD2 matches 7 bases. Unmatched junction bases numbered 13, after V lost 3 bases and J lost 5 bases. This CDR3 is built from 17 residues. Germline lookup yields CDR1 LNHDA and CDR2 SQIVND (reference sequence). The CDR3 reads CASSMGGGGPFDNEQFF. The CDR3 nucleotides read TGTGCCAGTAGTATGGGTGGGGGAGGGCCCTTCGACAATGAGCAGTTCTTC. The full variable domain, with the rest looked up from reference TRBV19 and TRBJ2-1, is DGGITQSPKYLFRKEGQNVTLSCEQNLNHDAMYWYRQDPGQGLRLIYYSQIVNDFQKGDIAEGYSVSREKKESFPLTVTSAQKNPTAFYLCASSMGGGGPFDNEQFFGPGTRLTVL.

The V call is TRBV28, the J call TRBJ2-4; 7 nucleotides line up with TRBD2. The CDR3 has 17 residues. The V gene end was trimmed by 7 bases and the J gene end by 0 bases; junction bases not matched to a gene: 12. Germline loops: CDR1 MDHEN, CDR2 SYDVKM. The DNA for the CDR3 is TGTGCCAGCACCACAAGGACGGGAGGCATAGCCAAAAACATTCAGTACTTC. It translates to CASTTRTGGIAKNIQYF.

This rearrangement joins TRBV28 to TRBJ2-2; 8 bases are a match to TRBD2. CDR3 length: 14 residues. The J segment lost 8 bases and the V segment lost 4 bases, leaving 6 bases of the junction unmatched. Germline assignment: CDR1 MDHEN and CDR2 SYDVKM. In nucleotides, the CDR3 is TGTGCCAGCAGTTCTCCCGGACTAGCTGGGGAGCTGTTTTTT. Protein product: CASSSPGLAGELFF.

The V gene is TRBV5-1, the J gene TRBJ2-2; the match to TRBD1 covers 8 bases. Germline V gene sequence: CDR1 SGHRS, CDR2 YFSETQ. Unmatched junction bases numbered 11, after V lost 4 bases and J lost 6 bases. CDR3 size: 16 residues. CDR3 sequence (DNA): TGCGCCAGCAGCCCACTCCAGGGGGCGTTCCCCGGGGAGCTGTTTTTT. Translation gives CASSPLQGAFPGELFF.

The V call is TRBV10-1, the J call TRBJ2-2, with D maybe TRBD2 (6 bases). V was trimmed by 2 bases and J by 6 bases, leaving 19 bases between them. Germline-derived CDR1 and CDR2 are WNHNN and SYGVQD (reference sequence). This CDR3 has 17 amino acids. DNA of the CDR3: TGCGCCAGCAGTGAGGGGGGTCTCGGGAGTACGGCCGGGGAGCTGTTTTTT. It encodes CASSEGGLGSTAGELFF.

The chain has TRBV30 and TRBJ2-1, with TRBD2 matching over 11 bases. This CDR3 spans 13 amino acids. V trimming: 4 bases; J trimming: 8 bases; junction bases outside the gene matches: 4. Germline V gene lookup returns CDR1 GTSNPN and CDR2 SVGIG (reference sequence). CDR3 region: CAWILAGGHEQFF. CDR3 DNA: TGTGCCTGGATTCTAGCGGGAGGCCATGAGCAGTTCTTC.

The chain employs TRBV10-1 and TRBJ2-3, with D perhaps TRBD1 (6 bases). From germline, CDR1 is WNHNN and CDR2 SYGVQD (reference sequence). The ends were cut back, 3 bases at V and 6 bases at J, with 16 bases in the middle. CDR3 size: 15 residues. CDR3 bases: TGCGCCAGCAGTGAAGGGACACCGGCTTTTGATACGCAGTATTTT. Residues: CASSEGTPAFDTQYF.